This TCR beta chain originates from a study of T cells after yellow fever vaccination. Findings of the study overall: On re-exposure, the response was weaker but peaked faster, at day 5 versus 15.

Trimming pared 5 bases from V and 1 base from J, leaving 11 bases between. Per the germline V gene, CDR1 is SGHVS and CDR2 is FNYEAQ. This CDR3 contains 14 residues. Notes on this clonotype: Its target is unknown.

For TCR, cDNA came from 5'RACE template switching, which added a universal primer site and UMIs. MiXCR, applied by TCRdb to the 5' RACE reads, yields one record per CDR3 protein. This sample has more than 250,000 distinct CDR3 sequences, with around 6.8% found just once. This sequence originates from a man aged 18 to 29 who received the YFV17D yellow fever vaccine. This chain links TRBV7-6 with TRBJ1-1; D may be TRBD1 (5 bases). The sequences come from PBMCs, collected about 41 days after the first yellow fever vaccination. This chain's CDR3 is CASSARQKNTEAFF. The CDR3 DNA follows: TGTGCCAGCAGCGCCCGACAGAAGAACACTGAAGCTTTCTTT.